The clone carrying this TCR beta chain occurred a few times. This CDR3 contains 13 residues. Per germline, CDR1 LNHDA and CDR2 SQIVND (reference sequence). Trimming shortened V by 1 base and J by 3 bases, and 6 bases separated the two germline ends. The method was immunoSEQ multiplex PCR; TCRdb's version includes in-frame clones alone and lacks a portion of them. In the table there are 250,000 or so clones, approximately 85% of which are singletons. The source of the sample is a study of blood T cell repertoires in COVID-19. Participants had their cohort set by participant-reported clinical history. The sequence derives from a woman aged 50 to 65 who had been exposed to COVID-19. V usage is TRBV19 and J usage is TRBJ1-1, with unresolved D. Sequencing was performed on PBMCs or T cells enriched from blood (not recorded which). The CDR3 nucleotides read TGTGCCAGTAGTATAGCCACGGACACTGAAGCTTTCTTT. As protein: CASSIATDTEAFF.